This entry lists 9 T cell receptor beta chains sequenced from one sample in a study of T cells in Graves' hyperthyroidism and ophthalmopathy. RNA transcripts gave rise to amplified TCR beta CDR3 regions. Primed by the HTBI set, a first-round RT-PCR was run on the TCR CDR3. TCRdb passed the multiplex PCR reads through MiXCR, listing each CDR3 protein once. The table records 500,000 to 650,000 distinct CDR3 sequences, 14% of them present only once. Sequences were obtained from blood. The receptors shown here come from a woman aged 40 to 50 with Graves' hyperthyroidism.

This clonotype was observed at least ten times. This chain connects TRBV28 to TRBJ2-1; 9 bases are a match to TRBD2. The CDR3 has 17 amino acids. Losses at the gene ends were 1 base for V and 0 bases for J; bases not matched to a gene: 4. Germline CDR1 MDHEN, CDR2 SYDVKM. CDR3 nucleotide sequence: TGTGCCAGCAGTTTATTCCTAGCGGGGACCTCCTACAATGAGCAGTTCTTC. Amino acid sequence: CASSLFLAGTSYNEQFF.

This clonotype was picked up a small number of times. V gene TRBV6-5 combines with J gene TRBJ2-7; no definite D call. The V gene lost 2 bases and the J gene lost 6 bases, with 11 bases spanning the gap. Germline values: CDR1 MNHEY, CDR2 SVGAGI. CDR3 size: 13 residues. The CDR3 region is CASSYTTTGEQYF. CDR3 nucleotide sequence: TGTGCCAGCAGTTACACCACTACGGGCGAGCAGTACTTC.

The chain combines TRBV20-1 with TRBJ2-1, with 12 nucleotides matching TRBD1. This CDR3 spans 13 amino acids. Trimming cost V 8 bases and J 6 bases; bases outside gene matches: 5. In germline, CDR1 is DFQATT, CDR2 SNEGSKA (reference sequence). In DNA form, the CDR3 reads TGCAGTACTCCGGGACAGGGGGCCAATGAGCAGTTCTTC. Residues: CSTPGQGANEQFF.

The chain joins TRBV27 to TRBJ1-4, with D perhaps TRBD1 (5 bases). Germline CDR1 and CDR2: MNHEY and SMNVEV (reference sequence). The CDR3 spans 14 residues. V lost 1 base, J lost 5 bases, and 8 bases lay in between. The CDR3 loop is CASSLWGGNEKLFF. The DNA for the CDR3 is TGTGCCAGCAGTTTATGGGGGGGGAATGAAAAACTGTTTTTT. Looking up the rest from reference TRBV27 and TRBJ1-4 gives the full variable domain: EAQVTQNPRYLITVTGKKLTVTCSQNMNHEYMSWYRQDPGLGLRQIYYSMNVEVTDKGDVPEGYKVSRKEKRNFPLILESPSPNQTSLYFCASSLWGGNEKLFFGSGTQLSVL.

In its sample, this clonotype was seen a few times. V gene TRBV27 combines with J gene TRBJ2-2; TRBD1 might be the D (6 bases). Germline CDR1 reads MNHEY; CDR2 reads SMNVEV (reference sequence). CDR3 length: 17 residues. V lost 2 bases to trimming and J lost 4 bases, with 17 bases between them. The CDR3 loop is CASSLTFPGAVTGELFF. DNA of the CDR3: TGTGCCAGCAGTTTAACATTCCCAGGGGCGGTCACCGGGGAGCTGTTTTTT.

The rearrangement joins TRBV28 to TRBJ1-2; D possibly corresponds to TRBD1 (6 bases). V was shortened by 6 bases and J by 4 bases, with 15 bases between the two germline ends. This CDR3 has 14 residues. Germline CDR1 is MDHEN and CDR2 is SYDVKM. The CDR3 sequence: CASRTQQGIYGYTF. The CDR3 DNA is TGTGCCAGCAGAACGCAACAGGGAATCTATGGCTACACCTTC.

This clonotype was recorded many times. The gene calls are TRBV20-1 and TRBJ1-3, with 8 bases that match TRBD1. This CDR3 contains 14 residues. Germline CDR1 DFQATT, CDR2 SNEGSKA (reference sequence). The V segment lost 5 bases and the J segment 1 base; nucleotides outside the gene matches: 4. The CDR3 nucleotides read TGCAGTGCTCACACAGGGGGGTCTGGAAACACCATATATTTT. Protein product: CSAHTGGSGNTIYF.

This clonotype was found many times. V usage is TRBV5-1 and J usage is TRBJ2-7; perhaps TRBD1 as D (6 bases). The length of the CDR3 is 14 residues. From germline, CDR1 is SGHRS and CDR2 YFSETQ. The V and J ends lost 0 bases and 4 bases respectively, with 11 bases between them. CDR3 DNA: TGCGCCAGCAGCTTGGACCCAGGGGCGTACGAGCAGTACTTC. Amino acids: CASSLDPGAYEQYF.

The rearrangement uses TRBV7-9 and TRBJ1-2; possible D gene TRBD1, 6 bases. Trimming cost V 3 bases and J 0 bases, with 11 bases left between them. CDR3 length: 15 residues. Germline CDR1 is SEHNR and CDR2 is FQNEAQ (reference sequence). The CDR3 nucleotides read TGTGCCAGCAGCTTCAAACAGGGACCTAACTATGGCTACACCTTC. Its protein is CASSFKQGPNYGYTF.